These 23 T cell receptor beta chains share one sample of origin, sequenced in a study of blood T cell repertoires in COVID-19. Profiled with immunoSEQ multiplex PCR; TCRdb holds only in-frame clones, not every one. The sample holds roughly 290,000 clones; 70% to 90% are singletons and the top ten take around 4%. Sequencing was carried out using peripheral blood. These receptors were obtained from a woman between 50 and 59 years old with active or convalescent COVID-19.

The chain links TRBV7-9 to TRBJ1-4; D not resolved. Germline V gives CDR1 SEHNR, CDR2 FQNEAQ (reference sequence). V was shortened by 4 bases and J by 8 bases, with 17 bases between the two germline ends. The CDR3 is 15 residues long. The CDR3: CASSSGTNSPEKLFF. As DNA, the CDR3 is TGTGCCAGCAGCTCAGGAACAAACTCTCCCGAAAAACTGTTTTTT.

The chain combines TRBV7-9 with TRBJ2-2, with TRBD1 matching over 7 bases. V was pared by 10 bases and J by 4 bases, with 6 bases of the junction left unmatched. The CDR3 is 13 amino acids. Germline V gene lookup returns CDR1 SEHNR and CDR2 FQNEAQ (reference sequence). DNA of the CDR3: TGTGCCACCCTGACAGGGACCACCGGGGAGCTGTTTTTT. It codes for CATLTGTTGELFF.

V usage is TRBV9 and J usage is TRBJ1-2, with D hard to call. The V gene lost 7 bases and the J gene lost 6 bases, with 13 bases spanning the gap. Germline assignment: CDR1 SGDLS and CDR2 YYNGEE. There are 12 residues in the CDR3. CDR3 region: CASGRLTHGYTF. The CDR3 nucleotides are TGTGCCAGCGGTCGGTTAACCCATGGCTACACCTTC.

This sequence joins TRBV6-5 and TRBJ1-5; 7 bases align to TRBD1. J was trimmed by 0 bases and V by 8 bases; bases with no gene match: 7. The CDR3 runs 15 residues. Germline assignment: CDR1 MNHEY and CDR2 SVGAGI. CDR3 in amino acids: CASLRDSNSNQPQHF. As DNA, the CDR3 is TGTGCCAGCCTCCGGGACAGTAATAGCAATCAGCCCCAGCATTTT.

The gene calls are TRBV19 and TRBJ2-1; weak D call: TRBD2 (6 bases). The germline CDR1 and CDR2 sequences are LNHDA and SQIVND (reference sequence). CDR3 length: 14 residues. The V gene lost 8 bases and the J gene lost 7 bases, with 18 bases spanning the gap. The CDR3 coding sequence is TGTGCCAGTCATGCCGGACGGGAGAGGAATGAGCAGTTCTTC. Its translation: CASHAGRERNEQFF.

The genes are TRBV21-1 and TRBJ1-2; TRBD1 was called by the table and not checked on the DNA. TRBV21-1 counts as a pseudogene. This CDR3 has 16 amino acids. The CDR3 protein is CATTPGDRRANYGYTF. CDR3 nucleotides: TGTGCCACCACGCCGGGGGACAGGCGAGCTAACTATGGCTACACCTTC.

This chain uses TRBV3-1 (or the pseudogene TRBV3-2) with TRBJ2-7; 13 bases fit TRBD2. This CDR3 is built from 14 residues. In germline, CDR1 is LGHDT, CDR2 YNNKEL (reference sequence). Trimming at V came to 7 bases and at J to 6 bases, leaving 6 bases not matched to a gene. CDR3 region: CASNPGLAGSEQYF. In DNA form, the CDR3 reads TGTGCCAGCAACCCGGGACTAGCGGGATCCGAGCAGTACTTC.

The CDR3 sequence is CASSLHKLAGGLAQYF. The CDR3 coding sequence is TGCGCCAGCAGCTTGCACAAACTAGCGGGAGGGTTAGCCCAGTACTTC. The chain carries TRBV5-1 and TRBJ2-5; 13 bases map to TRBD2. V dropped 1 base and J dropped 9; count of bases not matched to a gene: 9. Germline assignment: CDR1 SGHRS and CDR2 YFSETQ. CDR3 length: 16 residues.

This clone was counted only a few times. This sequence joins TRBV29-1 and TRBJ1-1, with 10 bases identical to TRBD1. V trimming: 3 bases; J trimming: 4 bases; junction bases outside the gene matches: 5. This CDR3 is built from 14 residues. Germline V gene lookup returns CDR1 SQVTM and CDR2 ANQGSEA. CDR3 sequence (DNA): TGCAGCGTTGAGACAGGGGGCCGAATCACTGAAGCTTTCTTT. Amino acids: CSVETGGRITEAFF.

The chain employs TRBV7-2 and TRBJ2-5; TRBD2 agrees at 8 bases. Germline V CDR1 and CDR2: SGHTA, FQGNSA. Unmatched junction bases numbered 2, after V lost 1 base and J lost 1 base. The CDR3 loop spans 15 amino acids. The CDR3 loop is CASSLVAGFQETQYF. The DNA of the CDR3 is TGTGCCAGCAGCTTAGTAGCGGGATTCCAAGAGACCCAGTACTTC. The variable domain in full, completed from reference TRBV7-2 and TRBJ2-5, reads GAGVSQSPSNKVTEKGKDVELRCDPISGHTALYWYRQSLGQGLEFLIYFQGNSAPDKSGLPSDRFSAERTGGSVSTLTIQRTQQEDSAVYLCASSLVAGFQETQYFGPGTRLLVL.

The genes are TRBV18 and TRBJ2-2, with 7 nucleotides matching TRBD2. Unmatched junction bases numbered 8, after V lost 3 bases and J lost 4 bases. Germline V gene lookup returns CDR1 KGHSH and CDR2 LQKENI. CDR3 length: 16 amino acids. The CDR3 loop is CASSPQEGRVTGELFF. CDR3 DNA sequence: TGTGCCAGCTCACCCCAAGAGGGGAGGGTCACCGGGGAGCTGTTTTTT.

This clone appeared once. The chain joins TRBV24-1 to TRBJ2-2; weak D call: TRBD1 (5 bases). Per germline, CDR1 KGHDR and CDR2 SFDVKD. The CDR3 has 15 residues. The ends were cut back, 4 bases at V and 4 bases at J, with 12 bases in the middle. The CDR3, as DNA: TGTGCCACCAGTGACTTGACAGACCCCACCGGGGAGCTGTTTTTT. This translates into CATSDLTDPTGELFF.

In its sample, this clone was seen once. Written as DNA, the CDR3 is TGCAGCGTCCCGCCGGGGGCCGGGACAGGGTCCTACGAGCAGTACTTC. Translation: CSVPPGAGTGSYEQYF. This chain uses TRBV29-1 with TRBJ2-7; the match to TRBD1 covers 9 bases. The germline gives CDR1 SQVTM, CDR2 ANQGSEA. The CDR3 runs 16 residues. J lost 1 base, V lost 6 bases, and 13 bases had no gene match.

The chain links TRBV5-1 to TRBJ2-7; TRBD2 is a possible D gene (5 bases). This CDR3 is 16 amino acids long. Germline values: CDR1 SGHRS, CDR2 YFSETQ. Trimming cost V 0 bases and J 3 bases, with 16 bases left between them. CDR3 in amino acids: CASSLGRTLRGYEQYF. In DNA, the CDR3 is TGCGCCAGCAGCTTGGGCCGGACTCTTCGTGGCTACGAGCAGTACTTC. The complete variable domain, with remaining parts taken from reference TRBV5-1 and TRBJ2-7, reads KAGVTQTPRYLIKTRGQQVTLSCSPISGHRSVSWYQQTPGQGLQFLFEYFSETQRNKGNFPGRFSGRQFSNSRSEMNVSTLELGDSALYLCASSLGRTLRGYEQYFGPGTRLTVT.

V usage is TRBV5-4 and J usage is TRBJ2-2; 9 bases agree with TRBD2. V dropped 0 bases and J dropped 4; count of bases not matched to a gene: 1. The CDR3 runs to 15 residues. CDR1 is SGHNT, CDR2 YYREEE, per germline (reference sequence). The CDR3 nucleotides are TGTGCCAGCAGCTTGGAAGCGGGGGGCACCGGGGAGCTGTTTTTT. Amino acids: CASSLEAGGTGELFF.

This clone was observed once. DNA of the CDR3: TGTGCCAGCAGTTTGTGGGACAGGGTCTCCTACGAGCAGTACTTC. This sequence encodes CASSLWDRVSYEQYF. V gene TRBV28 combines with J gene TRBJ2-7; 9 bases agree with TRBD1. The CDR3 covers 15 residues. Unmatched junction bases numbered 3, after V lost 3 bases and J lost 0 bases. Germline-derived CDR1 and CDR2 are MDHEN and SYDVKM.

This clone was picked up one time. The chain joins TRBV24-1 to TRBJ1-5; D is undetermined. The V gene's germline CDR1 is KGHDR and CDR2 SFDVKD. The CDR3 is made up of 14 amino acids. V lost 9 bases and J 0 bases, leaving 11 bases between the germline ends. CDR3 region: CATSVGSSNQPQHF. In nucleotides, the CDR3 is TGTGCCACCTCCGTGGGCAGTAGCAATCAGCCCCAGCATTTT.

The chain is built from TRBV16 and TRBJ1-5; no definite D call. In germline, CDR1 is KGHSY, CDR2 FQNENV. This CDR3 has 14 amino acids. V was clipped by 3 bases and J by 1 base, with 7 bases between them. The CDR3 nucleotides are TGTGCCAGCAGCCATACACGAAGCAATCAGCCCCAGCATTTT. Translating gives CASSHTRSNQPQHF.

The rearrangement joins TRBV9 to TRBJ2-1, with TRBD2 matching over 7 bases. From germline, CDR1 is SGDLS and CDR2 YYNGEE. V lost 0 bases to trimming and J lost 3 bases; unmatched junction nucleotides: 3. The CDR3 runs 15 residues. In nucleotides, the CDR3 is TGTGCCAGCAGCGTAGCCCTAGCGGTCTACAATGAGCAGTTCTTC. Translated, it gives CASSVALAVYNEQFF.

This chain links TRBV6-5 with TRBJ1-1; D may be TRBD1 (6 bases). This CDR3 spans 13 amino acids. Trimming left V 6 bases short and J 5 bases short, with 13 bases between. The germline V gene has CDR1 MNHEY and CDR2 SVGAGI. Written as DNA, the CDR3 is TGTGCCAGCAGGGGGGGGCGGGGGACTGAAGCTTTCTTT. This codes for CASRGGRGTEAFF.

The J gene is TRBJ2-3, the V gene TRBV19; D unresolved. Germline assignment: CDR1 LNHDA and CDR2 SQIVND (reference sequence). This CDR3 spans 11 amino acids. V shed 4 bases and J shed 6 bases, with 5 bases lying between them. The CDR3 region has the DNA TGTGCCAGTAGTAGCGTGGATACGCAGTATTTT. Residues: CASSSVDTQYF.

V and J are TRBV18 and TRBJ2-5; no definite D call. Trimming removed 0 bases from V and 2 bases from J, with 4 bases in between. The germline gives CDR1 KGHSH, CDR2 LQKENI. This CDR3 is 13 amino acids long. CDR3 region: CASSPPEQETQYF. CDR3 bases: TGTGCCAGCTCACCACCAGAGCAAGAGACCCAGTACTTC.

The genes are TRBV5-1 and TRBJ1-2; D not resolved. V shed 2 bases and J shed 4 bases, with 9 bases lying between them. CDR1 is SGHRS, CDR2 YFSETQ, per germline. This CDR3 is 13 amino acids long. In DNA form, the CDR3 reads TGCGCCAGCAGCTTTTCCAGTATCTATGGCTACACCTTC. This sequence encodes CASSFSSIYGYTF.